The sequence of this T cell receptor (beta chain) was determined in a study of T cells in Graves' hyperthyroidism and ophthalmopathy. General study points: The blood repertoire included most of the expanded thyroid clonotypes above 0.001.

V shed 3 bases and J shed 10 bases, with 18 bases lying between them. The germline CDR1 and CDR2 sequences are LNHDA and SQIVND (reference sequence). The CDR3 is 15 residues long. In this sample, this clonotype turned up a few times. Its cognate antigen is unknown. A single base separates this from a much larger clone, so it may be a read error. Cells are PBMCs isolated from approximately 9.2 ml of fresh blood. There were TCR beta CDR3 regions amplified from RNA transcripts. Initially, a first-round RT-PCR of the TCR CDR3 employed the HTBI primer set. TCRdb re-analysed the multiplex PCR reads in MiXCR, keeping a single row per CDR3 protein. The data hold nearly 600,000 distinct CDR3 sequences, with about 14% observed a single time.

The TCR comes from a woman under 40 with Graves' hyperthyroidism that later progressed to Graves' ophthalmopathy. The chain recombines TRBV19 with TRBJ1-4; unclear D gene. The sample was blood. In nucleotides, the CDR3 is TGTGCCAGTAGTATGCGTTACGGAGCAGGTGGAAAACTGTTTTTT. Translated, it gives CASSMRYGAGGKLFF.